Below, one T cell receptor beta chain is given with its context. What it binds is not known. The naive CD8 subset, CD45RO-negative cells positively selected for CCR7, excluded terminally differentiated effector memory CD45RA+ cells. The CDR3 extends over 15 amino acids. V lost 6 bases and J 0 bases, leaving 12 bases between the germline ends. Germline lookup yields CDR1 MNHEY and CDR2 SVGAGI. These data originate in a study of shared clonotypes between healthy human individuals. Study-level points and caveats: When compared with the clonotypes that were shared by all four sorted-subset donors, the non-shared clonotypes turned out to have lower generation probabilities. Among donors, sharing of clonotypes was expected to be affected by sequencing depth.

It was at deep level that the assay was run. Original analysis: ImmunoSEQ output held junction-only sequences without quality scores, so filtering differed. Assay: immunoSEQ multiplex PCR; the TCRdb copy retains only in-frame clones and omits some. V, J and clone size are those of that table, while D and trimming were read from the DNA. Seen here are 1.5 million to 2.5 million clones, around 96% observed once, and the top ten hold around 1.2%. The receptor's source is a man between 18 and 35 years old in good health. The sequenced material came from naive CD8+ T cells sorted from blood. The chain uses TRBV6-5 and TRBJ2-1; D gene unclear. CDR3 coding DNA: TGTGCCAGCAGCCACGACACGAGCTCCTACAATGAGCAGTTCTTC. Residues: CASSHDTSSYNEQFF.